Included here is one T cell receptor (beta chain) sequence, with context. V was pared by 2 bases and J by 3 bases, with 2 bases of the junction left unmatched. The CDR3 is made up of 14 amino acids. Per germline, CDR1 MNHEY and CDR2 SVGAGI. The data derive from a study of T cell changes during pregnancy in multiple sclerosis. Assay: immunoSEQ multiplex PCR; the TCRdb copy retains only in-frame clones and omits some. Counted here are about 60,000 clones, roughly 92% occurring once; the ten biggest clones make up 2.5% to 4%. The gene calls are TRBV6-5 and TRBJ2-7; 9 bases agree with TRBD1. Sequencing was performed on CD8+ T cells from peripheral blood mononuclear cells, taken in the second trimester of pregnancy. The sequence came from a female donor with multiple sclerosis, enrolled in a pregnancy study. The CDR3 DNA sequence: TGTGCCAGCAGTTACGGACAGGGGATCTACGAGCAGTACTTC. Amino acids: CASSYGQGIYEQYF.